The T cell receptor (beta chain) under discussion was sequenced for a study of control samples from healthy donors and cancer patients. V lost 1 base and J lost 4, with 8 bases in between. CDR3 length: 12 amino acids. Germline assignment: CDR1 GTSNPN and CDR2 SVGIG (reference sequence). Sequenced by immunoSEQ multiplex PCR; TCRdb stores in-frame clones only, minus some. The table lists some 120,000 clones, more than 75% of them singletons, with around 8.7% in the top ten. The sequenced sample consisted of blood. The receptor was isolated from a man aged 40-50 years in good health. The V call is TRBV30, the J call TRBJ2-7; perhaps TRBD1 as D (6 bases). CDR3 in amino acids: CAWSGGRYEQYF. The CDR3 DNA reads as TGTGCCTGGAGTGGGGGGCGGTACGAGCAGTACTTC.